This T cell receptor (beta chain) was profiled in a study of response to subunit inactivated influenza vaccine. Overall study findings and caveats: Researchers suggested that each seasonal influenza vaccination recruits few new T cells.

Via MiXCR, TCRdb re-called the RT-PCR reads, giving one row per CDR3 protein. The sample carries roughly 760,000 distinct CDR3 sequences, approximately 21% recorded once. CDR1 and CDR2 (germline): LNHDA, SQIVND (reference sequence). The CDR3 consists of 15 residues. V gave up 6 bases and J gave up 4 bases, with 16 bases separating them. On this clonotype: As yet, its antigen is unknown.

This chain joins TRBV19 and TRBJ2-1, with D unclear. This clonotype was sampled from a man between 50 and 59 years old who received an inactivated influenza vaccine. The sequenced sample was PBMCs from blood, obtained 4 to 6 days after vaccination. The CDR3 loop is CASSSRVHTYNEQFF. The CDR3 DNA sequence: TGTGCCAGTAGCAGTAGAGTACATACTTACAATGAGCAGTTCTTC.